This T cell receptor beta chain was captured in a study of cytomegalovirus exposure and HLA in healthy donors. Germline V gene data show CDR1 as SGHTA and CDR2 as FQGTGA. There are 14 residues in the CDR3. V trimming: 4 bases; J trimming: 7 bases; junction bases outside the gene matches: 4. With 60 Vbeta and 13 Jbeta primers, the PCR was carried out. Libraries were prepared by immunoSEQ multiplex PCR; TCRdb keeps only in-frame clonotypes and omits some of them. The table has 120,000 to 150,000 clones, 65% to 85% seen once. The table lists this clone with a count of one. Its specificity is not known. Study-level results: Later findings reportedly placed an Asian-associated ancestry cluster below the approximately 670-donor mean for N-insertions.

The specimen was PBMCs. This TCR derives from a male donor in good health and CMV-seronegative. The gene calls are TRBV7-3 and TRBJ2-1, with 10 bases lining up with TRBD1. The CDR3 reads CASSSGQGSNEQFF. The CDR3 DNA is TGTGCCAGCAGCTCGGGACAGGGGAGTAATGAGCAGTTCTTC.